The TCR beta chain described here comes from a study of lymphopenia after photon versus proton radiotherapy (dated by TCRdb to the late 2010s). The study in broad terms: Photon and proton radiation therapy were compared by the study for their immunological effects in patients with gastrointestinal tumors who developed high-grade lymphopenia. The roughly 18 patients in the cohort had gastrointestinal tumors, were treated with either photon or proton therapy, and subsequently developed lymphopenia. The goal of the study was to characterize the differences between the two radiation modalities in how they affect the immune system.

With regard to this clone: This receptor's antigen is unknown. No per-base quality is available; no much larger clone lies one base away.

The method was the immunoSEQ multiplex PCR assay. Alongside multiparametric flow cytometry, deep sequencing of rearranged TCR beta loci was used to profile the T cell repertoires. TCRdb holds this immuneACCESS table with in-frame rearrangements only. Some clones are missing; in checked studies, unresolved V genes explain under half, and the rest has no known cause. Counted in this sample were about 39,000 clones; roughly 90% of them appeared once. The top ten hold 13% to 15% of the sample. The full study reports these points: Across the cohort, among patients who died, a greater drop in TCR diversity after the nadir was inversely correlated with overall survival time. The survival association was examined only in patients who died, and the authors described better survival with proton therapy as a possibility, not as a demonstrated result. During treatment, patients who received photon therapy lost naive T cells and TCR diversity and gained effector/memory populations, whereas patients who received proton therapy remained relatively stable. After the lymphocyte count nadir, repertoires from photon-treated patients showed oligoclonal expansion, particularly of CD8+ Temra cells, and this expansion drove the decline in diversity.

CDR1 and CDR2 (SGHDN, FVKESK) derive from the germline V gene. The germline V and J ends show losses of 1 base and 10 bases respectively, and no gene match explains 2 bases of the junction. Counted from cysteine to phenylalanine, this CDR3 has 12 amino acids. Here the CDR3 DNA is all that survives: 36 bases in frame from base 1. The TCR originated in a man aged 60-69 years with cholangiocarcinoma. The receptor chain draws on TRBV14 and TRBJ1-1; 8 middle bases align to TRBD1. Sequenced here: peripheral blood, sampled from a patient treated with photon-based radiotherapy. The sequenced DNA is TGTGCCAGCAGCCAAGGGACAGGGCGAGCTTTCTTT. This yields the protein CASSQGTGRAFF.